A selection of T cell receptor beta chains follows, all from one sample in a study of shared clonotypes between healthy human individuals. Here immunoSEQ multiplex PCR was the method, and the copy in TCRdb shows in-frame clones only, minus some. The table shows approximately 2,000,000 clones, with about 94% occurring only once. Sample: naive CD8+ T cells from PBMCs. The receptor source for this set is a man younger than 35 in good health. Some clones in this sample may be carry-over from other donors' samples. The CDR3 runs from the conserved cysteine through the conserved F or W. The size of a clone is reported for some rows only, either as once, few or many, or as a class for expanded clones.

V gene: TRBV4-1; clone size: NA; J gene: TRBJ2-3; CDR3 protein: CASSQKTGHTQYF
V gene: TRBV6-5; clone size: once; J gene: TRBJ2-2; CDR3 protein: CASSYGWDTGELFF
V gene: TRBV5-6; clone size: once; J gene: TRBJ2-1; CDR3 protein: CASSLDPAEQFF
V gene: TRBV29-1; clone size: NA; J gene: TRBJ2-1; CDR3 protein: CSVVESNEQFF
V gene: TRBV6-5; clone size: NA; J gene: TRBJ1-5; CDR3 protein: CASRNDRGRIQPQHF
V gene: TRBV9; clone size: NA; J gene: TRBJ2-5; CDR3 protein: CASSVESWGPETQYF
V gene: TRBV11-2; clone size: NA; J gene: TRBJ2-5; CDR3 protein: CASSLGEWLAGDRETQYF
V gene: TRBV21-1; clone size: NA; J gene: TRBJ1-2; CDR3 protein: CASSKREGGRGYTF
V gene: TRBV2; clone size: NA; J gene: TRBJ1-5; CDR3 protein: CASSEEITDSNQPQHF
V gene: TRBV5-1; clone size: NA; J gene: TRBJ2-6; CDR3 protein: CASSLVGTGASGANVLTF
V gene: TRBV5-6; clone size: NA; J gene: TRBJ2-7; CDR3 protein: CASSLAGFSYEQYF
V gene: TRBV7-9; clone size: NA; J gene: TRBJ2-7; CDR3 protein: CASSPRQGPKVEQYF
V gene: TRBV5-4; clone size: NA; J gene: TRBJ2-1; CDR3 protein: CASSPLAGELYNEQFF
V gene: TRBV5-4; clone size: NA; J gene: TRBJ1-4; CDR3 protein: CASSSGMGLFF
V gene: TRBV9; clone size: NA; J gene: TRBJ2-7; CDR3 protein: CASSERDSSYEQYF
V gene: TRBV7-9; clone size: NA; J gene: TRBJ2-5; CDR3 protein: CASSLVSEETQYF
V gene: TRBV5-4; clone size: NA; J gene: TRBJ1-1; CDR3 protein: CASSSGTEPFSNTEAFF
V gene: TRBV14; clone size: NA; J gene: TRBJ1-1; CDR3 protein: CASSLRRGRTEAFF
V gene: TRBV9; clone size: NA; J gene: TRBJ2-3; CDR3 protein: CASSVGTGDTDTQYF
V gene: TRBV4-1; clone size: NA; J gene: TRBJ2-3; CDR3 protein: CASSQAQPGRDTQYF
V gene: TRBV6-5; clone size: NA; J gene: TRBJ1-2; CDR3 protein: CASSYGFQTTNYGYTF
V gene: TRBV25-1; clone size: NA; J gene: TRBJ1-2; CDR3 protein: CASSVRGLNYGYTF
V gene: TRBV27; clone size: NA; J gene: TRBJ2-1; CDR3 protein: CASTLGVNNEQFF
V gene: TRBV5-8; clone size: NA; J gene: TRBJ2-7; CDR3 protein: CASSLELAGPYEQYF
V gene: TRBV28; clone size: NA; J gene: TRBJ2-2; CDR3 protein: CASSLFSTGELFF